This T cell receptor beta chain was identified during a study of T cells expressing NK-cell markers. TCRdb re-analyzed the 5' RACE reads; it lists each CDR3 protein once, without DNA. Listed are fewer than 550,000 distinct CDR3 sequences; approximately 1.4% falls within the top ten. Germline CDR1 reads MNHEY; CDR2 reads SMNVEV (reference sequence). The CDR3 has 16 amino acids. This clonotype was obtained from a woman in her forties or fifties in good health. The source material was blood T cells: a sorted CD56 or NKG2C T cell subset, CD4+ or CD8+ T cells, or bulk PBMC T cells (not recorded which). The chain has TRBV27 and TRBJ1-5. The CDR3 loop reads CASSPMQALFVEPQHF.